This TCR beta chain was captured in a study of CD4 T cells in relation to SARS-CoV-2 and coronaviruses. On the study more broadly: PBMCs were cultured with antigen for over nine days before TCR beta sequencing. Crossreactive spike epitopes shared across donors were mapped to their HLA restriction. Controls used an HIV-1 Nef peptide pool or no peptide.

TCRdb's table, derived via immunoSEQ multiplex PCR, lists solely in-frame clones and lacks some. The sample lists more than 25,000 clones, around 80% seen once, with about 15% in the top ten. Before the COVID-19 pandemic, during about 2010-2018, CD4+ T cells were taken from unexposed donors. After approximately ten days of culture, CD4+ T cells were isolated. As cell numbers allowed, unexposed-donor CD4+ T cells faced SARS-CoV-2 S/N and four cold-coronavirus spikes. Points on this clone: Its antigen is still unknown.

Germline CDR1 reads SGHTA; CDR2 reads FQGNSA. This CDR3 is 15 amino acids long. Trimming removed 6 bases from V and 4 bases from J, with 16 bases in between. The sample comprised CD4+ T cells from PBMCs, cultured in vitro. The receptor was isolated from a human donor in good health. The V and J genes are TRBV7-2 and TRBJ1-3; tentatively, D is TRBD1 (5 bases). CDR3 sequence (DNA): TGTGCCAGCAGGCCGACAGTAGGATGGGGAAACACCATATATTTT. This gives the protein CASRPTVGWGNTIYF.